This T cell receptor (beta chain) appears in the sequencing data of a study of tumor and adjacent non-tumor tissue in lung cancer (dated by TCRdb to 2016 to 2018). A note on the overall study: Patients with adenocarcinoma (about 12), squamous cell carcinoma (2) and small cell lung cancer (1) were included in the cohort. The approximately 15 enrolled patients, of whom 10 were men and 5 were women, were aged about 30 to 80 years and were diagnosed with TNM stage I to III disease. A total of about 130 million productive TCRbeta reads were generated by sequencing, corresponding to an average of approximately 4.3 million reads per sample. The study compared bulk TCRbeta repertoires from lung tumor tissue and matched distant non-tumor lung tissue of under 16 lung cancer patients. Approximately 31 paired specimens, one tumor and one normal lung sample per patient, were profiled by TCRbeta CDR3 sequencing.

The paper's findings and limits, for the study overall: Tumor tissue showed significantly higher TCR diversity (inverse Simpson) than normal lung tissue, at about 400 vs 150 (P = 0.0075, Mann-Whitney U test). TCR diversity was significantly higher in younger patients, and higher tumor TCR diversity was associated with shorter overall and disease-free survival. In normal lung, the top 100 clones accounted for a significantly larger cumulative share of the repertoire than in tumor tissue. Peripheral blood was not sequenced, so blood TCRbeta repertoires in these lung cancer patients were not examined. With only about 16 patients in the cohort, the authors noted that larger samples and more detailed clinical data are needed. Neither the sequencing platform nor unique molecular identifiers are mentioned in the methods.

Libraries were prepared through multiplex PCR. The instrument was an Illumina HiSeq 2500. TCRbeta libraries were built by three rounds of nested PCR using primers (Table S4), following protocols modified from ARM-PCR. PCR products of 200-500 bp were gel-excised and purified with the QIAquick gel extraction kit before sequencing. Processing in the source paper ran as follows. Reads were cleaned with Trimmomatic, merged with FLASH into complete CDR3 sequences, and assigned to V(D)J germline segments with MiTCR. Clonal diversity was calculated as the inverse Simpson's index using VDJtools. In-frame sequences without a premature stop codon were defined as productive reads. TCRdb reanalyzed the raw reads on its own, using fastp at Q25 for trimming and MiXCR for clone calling, and kept in-frame beta chains. Every distinct CDR3 protein forms one entry, paired with its most common genes and DNA. TCRdb, rather than the study authors, made the V and J calls. This sample gives 60,000 or so distinct CDR3 sequences in total; roughly 57% of them show up just once. Under 35% of the sample comes from the top ten.

Worth noting for this clonotype: This clone's antigen is unknown. No base quality values were provided; no much bigger clone lies one nucleotide off.

From the germline V gene, CDR1 is SGHAT and CDR2 is FQNNGV. Taken from cysteine to phenylalanine, the CDR3 has 14 residues. This entry keeps only the CDR3 DNA: 42 bases, framed from base 1. RNA was extracted from bulk unsorted tissue and checked for quality with a NanoDrop ND-1000 and an Agilent 2100. The normal lung samples consisted of distant non-tumor tissue collected more than 3 cm from the tumor edge. All donors had newly diagnosed lung cancer, had not received prior chemotherapy, and were admitted for thoracic surgery in China between August and November 2014. The study excluded patients who had received radiotherapy or chemotherapy before or who had another cancer at the same time. Surgical tissue pieces of roughly 1-2.1 cm3 were preserved in RNAlater solution and stored at -80 °C until use.

The rearrangement joined TRBV11-2 to TRBJ2-7; there is no confident call for the D gene. The sample was distant non-tumor lung tissue. This TCR was recovered from a man aged 65 to 85 with non-small cell lung cancer. The CDR3 corresponds to CISSLGDGNYEQYF. The DNA sequence is as follows: TGTATCAGTAGCTTAGGAGACGGAAACTACGAGCAGTACTTC.